Here is one T cell receptor (beta chain) with its context. The antigen remains unidentified. Other DNA sequences in the sample encode the same CDR3. The PCR contained 60 Vbeta and 13 Jbeta primers. Clones were sequenced by immunoSEQ multiplex PCR, and TCRdb holds only the in-frame ones, with some missing. The sample contains fewer than 40,000 clones, roughly 85% of which appear only once. This sample stems from a study of cytomegalovirus exposure and HLA in healthy donors. Study at large: Among the approximately 380 donors who were genotyped, approximately 84% fell in the genetic ancestry cluster that is associated with self-reported Caucasian donors.

Study results and caveats: An analysis that was carried out later associated about 17,000 TCR beta sequences with HLA alleles at 0.05 false discovery rate. The productive fraction for most TCR beta V segments was about 87% or about 30% in an earlier analysis. A further, later analysis showed that HLA-associated TCR beta chains (compared with equally common others) were more clonally expanded.

From germline, CDR1 is SGHRS and CDR2 YFSETQ. Trimming took 2 bases from V and 2 from J; bases not matched to a gene: 2. CDR3 length: 14 residues. The chain has TRBV5-1 and TRBJ2-5; TRBD2 matches 8 bases. The source of this sequence is a woman aged 40 to 50 in good health and CMV-seropositive. The source material was PBMCs. Here the CDR3 DNA reads TGCGCCAGCAGCTTAACTAGCGGACAAGAGACCCAGTACTTC. Protein: CASSLTSGQETQYF.